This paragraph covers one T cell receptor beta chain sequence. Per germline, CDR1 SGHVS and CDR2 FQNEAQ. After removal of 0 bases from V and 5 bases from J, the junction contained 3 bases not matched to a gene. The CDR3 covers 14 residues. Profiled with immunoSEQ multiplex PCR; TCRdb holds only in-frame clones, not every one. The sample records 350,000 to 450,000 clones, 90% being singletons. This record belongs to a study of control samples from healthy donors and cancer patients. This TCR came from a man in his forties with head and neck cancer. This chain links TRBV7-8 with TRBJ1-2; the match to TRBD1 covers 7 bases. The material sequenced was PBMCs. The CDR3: CASSLAQTGYGYTF. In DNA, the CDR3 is TGTGCCAGCAGCTTAGCTCAGACAGGGTATGGCTACACCTTC.